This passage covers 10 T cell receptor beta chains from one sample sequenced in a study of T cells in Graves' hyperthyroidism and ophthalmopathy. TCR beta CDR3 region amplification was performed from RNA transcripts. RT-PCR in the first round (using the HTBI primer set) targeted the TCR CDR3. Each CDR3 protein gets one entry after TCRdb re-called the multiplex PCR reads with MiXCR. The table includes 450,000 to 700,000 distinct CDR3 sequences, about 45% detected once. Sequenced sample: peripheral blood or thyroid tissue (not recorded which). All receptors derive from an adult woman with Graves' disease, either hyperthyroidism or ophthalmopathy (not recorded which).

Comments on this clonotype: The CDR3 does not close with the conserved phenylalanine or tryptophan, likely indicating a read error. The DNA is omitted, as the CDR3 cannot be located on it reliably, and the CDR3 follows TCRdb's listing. The CDR3 sequence: CASSLSGLNTEAFL. V and J are TRBV11-2 and TRBJ1-1; the table assigns TRBD1, which was not confirmed against the DNA. The germline CDR1 and CDR2 sequences are SGHAT and FQNNGV. The CDR3 is 14 amino acids in total, end residues counted.

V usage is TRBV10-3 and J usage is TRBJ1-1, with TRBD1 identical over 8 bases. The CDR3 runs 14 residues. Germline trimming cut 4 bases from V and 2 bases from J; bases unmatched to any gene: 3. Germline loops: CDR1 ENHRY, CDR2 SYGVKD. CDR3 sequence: CAISGGQGNTEAFF. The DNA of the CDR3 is TGTGCCATCAGTGGTGGACAGGGAAACACTGAAGCTTTCTTT.

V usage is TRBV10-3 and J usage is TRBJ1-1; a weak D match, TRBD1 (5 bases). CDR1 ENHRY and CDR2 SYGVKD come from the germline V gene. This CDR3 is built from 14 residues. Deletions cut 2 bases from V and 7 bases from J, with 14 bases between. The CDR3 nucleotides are TGTGCCATCAGTGAGGAGGGGAGTTTGAGTGAAGCTTTCTTT. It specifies CAISEEGSLSEAFF.

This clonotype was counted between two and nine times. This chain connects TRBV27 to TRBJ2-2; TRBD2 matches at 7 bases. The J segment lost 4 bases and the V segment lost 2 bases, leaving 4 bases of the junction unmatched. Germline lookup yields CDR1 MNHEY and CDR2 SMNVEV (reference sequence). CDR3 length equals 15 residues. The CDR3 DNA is TGTGCCAGCAGTTTACGACTAGCAGTCACCGGGGAGCTGTTTTTT. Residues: CASSLRLAVTGELFF.

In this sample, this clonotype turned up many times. CDR3: CAANWRNQPQHF. The DNA for the CDR3 is TGTGCTGCGAATTGGAGAAATCAGCCCCAGCATTTT. V gene TRBV6-5 combines with J gene TRBJ1-5; D is ambiguous. This CDR3 comprises 12 residues. Germline V lookup: CDR1 MNHEY, CDR2 SVGAGI.

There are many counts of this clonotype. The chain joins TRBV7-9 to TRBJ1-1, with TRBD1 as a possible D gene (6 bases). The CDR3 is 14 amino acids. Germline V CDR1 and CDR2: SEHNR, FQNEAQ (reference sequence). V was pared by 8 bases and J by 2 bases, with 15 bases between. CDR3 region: CASEGGRINTEAFF. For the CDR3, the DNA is TGTGCCAGCGAGGGGGGCAGGATAAACACTGAAGCTTTCTTT.

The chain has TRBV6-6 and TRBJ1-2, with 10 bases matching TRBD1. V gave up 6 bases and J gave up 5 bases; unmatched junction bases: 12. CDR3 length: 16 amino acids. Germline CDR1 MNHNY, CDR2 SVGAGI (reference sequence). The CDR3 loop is CASSQTPGQGLYGYTF. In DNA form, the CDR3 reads TGTGCCAGCAGCCAGACGCCGGGACAGGGGCTTTATGGCTACACCTTC.

The CDR3 reads CASSKFQSRGNTIYF. In DNA, the CDR3 is TGTGCCAGCAGCAAATTCCAAAGCCGTGGAAACACCATATATTTT. The rearrangement links TRBV9 to TRBJ1-3; D gene ambiguous. Germline CDR1 and CDR2: SGDLS and YYNGEE. Deletions cut 4 bases from V and 3 bases from J, with 14 bases between. This CDR3 is 15 amino acids long.

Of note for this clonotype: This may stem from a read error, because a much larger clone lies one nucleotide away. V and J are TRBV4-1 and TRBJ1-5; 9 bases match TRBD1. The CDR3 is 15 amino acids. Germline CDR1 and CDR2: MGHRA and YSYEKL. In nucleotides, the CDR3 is TGCGCCAACAGCCACGTGGGACAGGGAGAACAGCCCCAGCATTTT. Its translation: CANSHVGQGEQPQHF.

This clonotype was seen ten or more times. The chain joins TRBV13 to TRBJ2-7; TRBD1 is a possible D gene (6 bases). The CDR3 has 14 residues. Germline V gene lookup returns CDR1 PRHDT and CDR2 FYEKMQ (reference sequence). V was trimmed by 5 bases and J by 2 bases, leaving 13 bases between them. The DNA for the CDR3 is TGTGCCAGCAGCACCCGACAGGCAGCCTACGAGCAGTACTTC. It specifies CASSTRQAAYEQYF.